What follows are 7 T cell receptor beta chains derived from one specimen sequenced in a study of blood T cell repertoires in COVID-19. The protocol was immunoSEQ multiplex PCR, while the TCRdb copy is restricted to in-frame clones and leaves out a portion. The sample includes around 290,000 clones, 70% to 90% of them seen just once. The sample comprised PBMCs or T cells enriched from blood (not recorded which). These receptors all come from a young woman who had recovered from COVID-19.

The chain has TRBV10-2 and TRBJ2-5, with 7 bases that match TRBD1. V trimming: 5 bases; J trimming: 6 bases; junction bases outside the gene matches: 9. The CDR3 is 14 residues long. Germline CDR1 is WSHSY and CDR2 is SAAADI. The CDR3 region is CASSWVGRGQTQYF. CDR3 in DNA: TGCGCCAGCAGTTGGGTGGGAAGGGGGCAGACCCAGTACTTC.

This clone was recorded a few times. The gene calls are TRBV27 and TRBJ2-7, with 7 bases fitting TRBD1. This CDR3 has 14 amino acids. Germline CDR1 reads MNHEY; CDR2 reads SMNVEV (reference sequence). Unmatched junction bases numbered 8, after V lost 4 bases and J lost 5 bases. The chain's CDR3 is CASSSTGSYHEQYF. CDR3 coding DNA: TGTGCCAGCAGTTCGACAGGGTCGTACCACGAGCAGTACTTC.

This chain links TRBV28 with TRBJ1-3, with 7 positions matching TRBD1. The CDR3 has 16 amino acids. The V gene end was trimmed by 8 bases and the J gene end by 0 bases; junction bases not matched to a gene: 10. CDR1 and CDR2 (germline): MDHEN, SYDVKM. CDR3 in DNA: TGTGCCAGCGCGGAGGGGGCGATCAACTCTGGAAACACCATATATTTT. Its translation: CASAEGAINSGNTIYF.

This chain joins TRBV6-2 or TRBV6-3 and TRBJ1-1; D not certain. The CDR3 is 16 amino acids. Germline V gene data show CDR1 as MNHEY and CDR2 as SVGEGT. The V end was cut by 2 bases, the J end by 1 base, with 14 bases between. CDR3 nucleotides: TGTGCCAGCAGTTACCTCCGACCGAACAGGAACACTGAAGCTTTCTTT. Amino acid sequence: CASSYLRPNRNTEAFF.

The V and J genes are TRBV6-5 and TRBJ2-1, with D possibly being TRBD2 (6 bases). Trimming removed 0 bases at V and 7 bases at J, with 16 bases between. This CDR3 is built from 16 residues. Germline V gene data show CDR1 as MNHEY and CDR2 as SVGAGI. CDR3 nucleotides: TGTGCCAGCAGTTACTCCCCGGGACTTACCCTAAATGAGCAGTTCTTC. Translated: CASSYSPGLTLNEQFF.

The chain is built from TRBV19 and TRBJ2-1; 7 nucleotides match TRBD1. Unmatched junction bases numbered 5, after V lost 4 bases and J lost 2 bases. The V gene's germline CDR1 is LNHDA and CDR2 SQIVND (reference sequence). The CDR3 extends over 15 amino acids. The DNA of the CDR3 is TGTGCCAGTAGTACCGAGGGGGCCCCCTACAATGAGCAGTTCTTC. Translated, it gives CASSTEGAPYNEQFF.

The chain combines TRBV27 with TRBJ1-4; D is ambiguous. The CDR3 covers 16 residues. From germline, CDR1 is MNHEY and CDR2 SMNVEV (reference sequence). V was cut by 6 bases and J by 7 bases, with 21 bases left in between. The CDR3 bases are TGTGCCAGCAGCCGGACTGGGGTCCTGGTGGTTGAAAAACTGTTTTTT. Its protein product is CASSRTGVLVVEKLFF.